Listed below are T cell receptor beta chains from one sample, sequenced in a study of blood T cells in healthy people across ages. TCRdb used MiXCR to reprocess the 5' RACE reads, holding one entry per CDR3 protein. The data hold hundreds of thousands of distinct CDR3 sequences, with 40% to 65% observed a single time. Sequencing input: blood. The source of these receptors is a woman of 80 years or more in good health. CDR3s leave out the opening cysteine and the closing phenylalanine or tryptophan. The order of the fields is V gene, CDR3 protein.

TRBV5-1 | ASSQGQATINSPLH
TRBV6-2/TRBV6-3 | ASTQDSGTNVLT
TRBV9 | ASSVGGGKGIQY
TRBV2 | ASKGQGVSQETQY
TRBV29-1 | RGVQGVDWGTQY
TRBV10-3 | AISESGTSGRKSYNEQF
TRBV20-1 | SAGGQNPSTGELF
TRBV27 | ASNYGNIQY
TRBV5-4 | ASSLYGTSLY
TRBV9 | ASSPRGQPDNEQF
TRBV29-1 | SVDSPNGQAFTDTQY
TRBV10-3 | AIRQGNYGYT
TRBV20-1 | SASLGQGWNEQF
TRBV5-1 | ASSRVGESYEQY
TRBV19 | ASSRGQGAVNEQF
TRBV7-2 | ASSRDRGPQNTGELF
TRBV5-5 | ASSPGVSATNEKLF
TRBV20-1 | SARDFGGLSGANVLT
TRBV15 | ATSRDVGGLAYEQY
TRBV18 | ASSPQTAYQETQY
TRBV12-3/TRBV12-4 | ASSLGQVEAF
TRBV11-1 | ASSLMAPSGSYEQY
TRBV2 | ASSLSGSSGANVLT
TRBV15 | ATSRDQTSGGYNEQF
TRBV20-1 | SARAPGQGFYEQY
TRBV5-1 | ASTSPDRGPYEQY
TRBV20-1 | SALTGTGRTDTQY
TRBV2 | ASSSGGQDTQY
TRBV7-9 | ASSSDRAFNQPQH
TRBV6-5 | ASSYSGGRANEQF
TRBV20-1 | SARGLAEQEAQF
TRBV6-5 | ASRTQGLEF
TRBV25-1 | ASSGGAPSYEQY
TRBV9 | ASSASTGVPEAF
TRBV20-1 | SALLGVSGELF
TRBV12-3/TRBV12-4 | ASSLGLAGEEGGETQY
TRBV29-1 | SVGTSGQYEQY
TRBV6-5 | ASSSDQILTYNEQF
TRBV7-2 | ASSPRVRETQY
TRBV27 | ASSWGSGGNTQY
TRBV7-2 | ASSPGLTTDTQY
TRBV18 | ASSPTGLPGGTQY
TRBV5-1 | ASSPRPGVSTNEQF
TRBV5-1 | ASGGVSYNEQF